The rows below give T cell receptor beta chains drawn from one sample of a study of vaccination effects on CD4 cells after COVID-19. These receptors' antigens are unknown. Produced via immunoSEQ multiplex PCR; TCRdb's table is partial and in-frame only. In the table there are 10,000 or so clones, around 74% of which are singletons. The sequenced sample was CD4+ T cells from PBMCs cultured with HCoV-229E spike peptides, obtained before COVID-19 vaccination. These receptors came from a human donor who received a COVID-19 vaccine. Both conserved end residues are part of each CDR3. Expanded clones are given a class, and other clones once, few, many or no size at all.

size | J | V | CDR3
- | TRBJ2-5 | TRBV18 | CASSPRPSGRLQETQYF
- | TRBJ2-1 | TRBV2 | CASSEDGGDEQFF
few | TRBJ2-2 | TRBV11-3 | CASTVGGGELFF
- | TRBJ2-3 | TRBV30 | CAWSGLAGAWGTDTQYF
- | TRBJ1-6 | TRBV19 | CASTTLYGSSYNSPLHF
- | TRBJ1-2 | TRBV24-1 | CATRGGGQYGYTF
- | TRBJ1-2 | TRBV4-1 | CASSQGGVMPNYGYTF
- | TRBJ2-7 | TRBV29-1 | CSVGREGYEQYF
- | TRBJ2-1 | TRBV7-9 | CASSPPSGRSSYNEQFF
- | TRBJ2-5 | TRBV2 | CASSRTGGIQETQYF
- | TRBJ1-5 | TRBV9 | CASSVSGESNQPQHF
- | TRBJ1-5 | TRBV28 | CASTQTGIGNQPQHF
- | TRBJ1-2 | TRBV7-8 | CASSFPGSYGYTF
- | TRBJ2-7 | TRBV10-3 | CAISTGTGVYEQYF
- | TRBJ1-4 | TRBV5-4 | CASSRKAQGREKLFF
- | TRBJ2-7 | TRBV11-2 | CASSALAGTYEQYF
- | TRBJ2-3 | TRBV3-1/TRBV3-2 | CASSQANTDTQYF
- | TRBJ2-5 | TRBV7-9 | CASSLQETQYF
- | TRBJ1-1 | TRBV5-1 | CASSLSPQMNTEAFF
- | TRBJ2-1 | TRBV19 | CASSPRLAGVIGGYNEQFF
- | TRBJ1-3 | TRBV3-1/TRBV3-2 | CASSQGLGNTIYF
- | TRBJ2-7 | TRBV3-1/TRBV3-2 | CASSHVPRDSSSYEQYF
few | TRBJ1-5 | TRBV29-1 | CSVAGANQPQHF
- | TRBJ1-2 | TRBV14 | CASSQGREGTSGVVDYTF
- | TRBJ2-2 | TRBV10-2 | CASRLTSGRLGTGELFF
- | TRBJ2-7 | TRBV7-6 | CASSLDPSSYEQYF
- | TRBJ2-2 | TRBV19 | CASSSPNWLAGVQSGELFF
- | TRBJ1-6 | TRBV30 | CAWSVNSGSTNSPLHF
- | TRBJ1-5 | TRBV28 | CASSTGNQPQHF
- | TRBJ1-5 | TRBV2 | CASRADGSQHF
- | TRBJ2-7 | TRBV27 | CASSFLSTGYEQYF
- | TRBJ2-3 | TRBV6-5 | CASSWDSTDTQYF
few | TRBJ2-2 | TRBV5-1 | CASSLVQGGTGELFF
- | TRBJ2-3 | TRBV9 | CASSVGLEGFTQYF
- | TRBJ2-7 | TRBV28 | CASSFPLGLAGGAYEQYF
- | TRBJ2-7 | TRBV18 | CASSRTGGPYYEQYF
- | TRBJ2-7 | TRBV11-2 | CASSHGGAYEQYF
few | TRBJ2-2 | TRBV4-1 | CASSQDTSGPGELFF
few | TRBJ1-6 | TRBV27 | CASSLREDNSPLHF
few | TRBJ1-1 | TRBV6-2/TRBV6-3 | CASSSHRGKNTEAFF
- | TRBJ2-7 | TRBV4-2 | CASSQATGSRGNEQYF
- | TRBJ1-2 | TRBV4-3 | CASSQDGNIYGYTF
- | TRBJ1-6 | TRBV4-1 | CASSQGYSNSPLHF
once | TRBJ2-3 | TRBV3-1/TRBV3-2 | CASSRSGGSTDTQYF
- | TRBJ1-2 | TRBV4-3 | CASSLSRINHYGYTF
- | TRBJ2-1 | TRBV4-1 | CASSRGLAGGSYNEQFF
- | TRBJ2-7 | TRBV5-1 | CASSLGAGTYEQYF
- | TRBJ2-7 | TRBV27 | CASSSPSVSYEQYF
- | TRBJ2-5 | TRBV5-5 | CASSLAFTGSQETQYF